The subject of this entry is one T cell receptor (beta chain). Its antigen is still unknown. Data came from immunoSEQ multiplex PCR; TCRdb stores just in-frame clones and leaves some out. The data hold tens of thousands of clones, with 88% observed a single time. The data belong to a study of T cell responses to AZD1222 COVID-19 vaccine. Germline CDR1 MNHEY, CDR2 SVGAGI. J lost 3 bases, V lost 4 bases, and 9 bases had no gene match. The CDR3 spans 15 residues. General study results and limits: Females outnumbered males among donors, who were mostly white British; clonal diversity was possibly underestimated. Reportedly, nearly half of unique spike TCRs recognized epitopes outside B.1.351/B.1.1.7 mutations. The breadth and depth of Spike-specific TCRs increased once two AZD1222 doses had been given.

The receptor was isolated from an adult who received the AZD1222 COVID-19 vaccine. This material consisted of peripheral blood, taken 28 days after the second AZD1222 dose. The chain combines TRBV6-5 with TRBJ2-7, with TRBD2 matching over 7 bases. CDR3 region: CASSSPSGTRYEQYF. In DNA form, the CDR3 reads TGTGCCAGCAGTTCCCCAAGCGGGACCCGCTACGAGCAGTACTTC.